The source of this T cell receptor (beta chain) is a study of CD8+ T cells in alopecia areata. General study points: Tofacitinib significantly brought down scalp clonality and expanded CD8+ clones among top 100. Elevated clonality characterized lesional scalp relative to normal scalp, particularly in alopecia totalis/universalis.

Note on this clone: The antigen remains unidentified.

Extracted from the samples, RNA was reverse transcribed into cDNA to serve as the sequencing template. Profiled with immunoSEQ multiplex PCR; TCRdb holds only in-frame clones, not every one. The sample lists over 150,000 clones, 45% to 65% seen once, with less than 4% in the top ten. CDR3 length: 18 residues. Deletions cut 3 bases from V and 0 bases from J, with 18 bases between. Treatment defined: oral pan-JAK inhibitor, 5-10 mg twice daily. Peripheral blood and lesional scalp punch biopsies were taken from alopecia areata patients. The V gene is TRBV23-1, the J gene TRBJ2-4; D may correspond to TRBD1 or TRBD2 (6 bases each). TRBV23-1 qualifies as an ORF whose function is uncertain. The sequences come from CD4+ T cells sorted from blood, collected at week 4, from a patient treated with tofacitinib. This clonotype originated in a human donor with alopecia areata. The CDR3 loop reads CASSQGGRNLLAKNIQYF. CDR3 DNA sequence: TGCGCCAGCAGTCAGGGGGGCAGGAACTTATTAGCCAAAAACATTCAGTACTTC.